The rows below give T cell receptor beta chains drawn from one sample of a study of T cell responses to AZD1222 COVID-19 vaccine. The method was immunoSEQ multiplex PCR; TCRdb's version includes in-frame clones alone and lacks a portion of them. The profile covers 100,000 to 120,000 clones, with roughly 92% appearing a single time and 2% to 3% taken by the ten largest. The material was peripheral blood, obtained 28 days after the second AZD1222 dose. The receptors originated from an adult who received the AZD1222 COVID-19 vaccine. The CDR3 runs from the conserved cysteine through the conserved F or W. The order of the fields is D gene, J gene, V gene, clone size, CDR3 protein, CDR3 DNA. The D gene is left open where the match is weak. For some rows the clone size is stated as once, few or many, or as a class when expanded; others skip it.

D gene: .
J gene: TRBJ1-4
V gene: TRBV27
clone size: .
CDR3 protein: CASSLDLAFSNEKLFF
CDR3 DNA: TGTGCCAGCAGTTTAGATTTAGCCTTTTCTAATGAAAAACTGTTTTTT

D gene: .
J gene: TRBJ1-5
V gene: TRBV11-2
clone size: few
CDR3 protein: CASSLSFDENQPQHF
CDR3 DNA: TGTGCCAGCAGCTTAAGTTTCGATGAGAATCAGCCCCAGCATTTT

D gene: TRBD1
J gene: TRBJ2-2
V gene: TRBV7-6
clone size: .
CDR3 protein: CASSPGQVTNTGELFF
CDR3 DNA: TGTGCCAGCAGCCCCGGACAGGTCACGAACACCGGGGAGCTGTTTTTT

D gene: TRBD1
J gene: TRBJ2-3
V gene: TRBV28
clone size: .
CDR3 protein: CASSPLNGQVSDTQYF
CDR3 DNA: TGTGCCAGCAGTCCCTTGAATGGACAGGTGTCAGATACGCAGTATTTT

D gene: .
J gene: TRBJ2-7
V gene: TRBV7-6
clone size: once
CDR3 protein: CATTSTPETNYEQYF
CDR3 DNA: TGTGCCACCACATCCACACCCGAAACCAACTACGAGCAGTACTTC

D gene: .
J gene: TRBJ1-2
V gene: TRBV6-1
clone size: .
CDR3 protein: CASSATLPGGTYGYTF
CDR3 DNA: TGTGCCAGCAGTGCCACGCTCCCCGGCGGGACCTATGGCTACACCTTC

D gene: .
J gene: TRBJ1-5
V gene: TRBV7-9
clone size: .
CDR3 protein: CASSLALQPQHF
CDR3 DNA: TGTGCCAGCAGCTTAGCTTTACAGCCCCAGCATTTT

D gene: TRBD1
J gene: TRBJ1-2
V gene: TRBV30
clone size: .
CDR3 protein: CAWLRGLVYYGYTF
CDR3 DNA: TGTGCCTGGCTCAGGGGGCTGGTATACTATGGCTACACCTTC

D gene: TRBD2
J gene: TRBJ2-1
V gene: TRBV2
clone size: .
CDR3 protein: CASSEVLAGHNEQFF
CDR3 DNA: TGTGCCAGCAGTGAAGTACTAGCGGGGCACAATGAGCAGTTCTTC

D gene: .
J gene: TRBJ1-5
V gene: TRBV21-1
clone size: once
CDR3 protein: CASGEVQPQHF
CDR3 DNA: TGTGCCAGCGGGGAAGTTCAGCCCCAGCATTTT

D gene: .
J gene: TRBJ2-7
V gene: TRBV6-5
clone size: .
CDR3 protein: CASSYAVGSYEQYF
CDR3 DNA: TGTGCCAGCAGCTACGCCGTGGGCTCCTACGAGCAGTACTTC

D gene: TRBD2
J gene: TRBJ2-5
V gene: TRBV11-2
clone size: few
CDR3 protein: CASRLAGGRETQYF
CDR3 DNA: TGTGCCAGCAGACTAGCGGGGGGGCGAGAGACCCAGTACTTC

D gene: TRBD1
J gene: TRBJ1-6
V gene: TRBV5-1
clone size: .
CDR3 protein: CASSLRGTGGLSPLHF
CDR3 DNA: TGCGCCAGCAGCTTGAGAGGGACAGGGGGCTTATCACCCCTCCACTTT

D gene: .
J gene: TRBJ2-5
V gene: TRBV27
clone size: .
CDR3 protein: CASSSGTSYQETQYF
CDR3 DNA: TGTGCCAGCAGTTCGGGGACATCCTACCAAGAGACCCAGTACTTC

D gene: .
J gene: TRBJ2-1
V gene: TRBV27
clone size: .
CDR3 protein: CASSTAYNEQFF
CDR3 DNA: TGTGCCAGCAGTACAGCCTACAATGAGCAGTTCTTC

D gene: TRBD1
J gene: TRBJ2-2
V gene: TRBV25-1
clone size: .
CDR3 protein: CASSVRQGVGNTGELFF
CDR3 DNA: TGTGCCAGCAGTGTTCGACAGGGCGTAGGGAACACCGGGGAGCTGTTTTTT

D gene: .
J gene: TRBJ2-1
V gene: TRBV6-5
clone size: .
CDR3 protein: CASNRGRVHGQFF
CDR3 DNA: TGTGCCAGCAATAGGGGGAGAGTTCACGGGCAGTTCTTC

D gene: .
J gene: TRBJ1-5
V gene: TRBV15
clone size: .
CDR3 protein: CATSRDGWGQVQPQHF
CDR3 DNA: TGTGCCACCAGCAGAGATGGTTGGGGGCAGGTTCAGCCCCAGCATTTT